This T cell receptor beta chain was captured by sequencing in a study of T cell responses to AZD1222 COVID-19 vaccine. Overall study results and limits: Baseline serostatus was positive in only six AZD1222 recipients. Mostly white British, mostly female donors; authors suggested clonal diversity may be underestimated.

Looked up from germline, CDR1 is SEHNR and CDR2 is FQNEAQ (reference sequence). The CDR3 is 16 residues long. V was clipped by 5 bases and J by 8 bases; unmatched bases: 17. Of note for this clone: As yet, its antigen is unknown.

Sequencing used immunoSEQ multiplex PCR; TCRdb keeps in-frame clones, though not all of them. The sample carries around 66,000 clones, 79% recorded once. The rearrangement joins TRBV7-9 to TRBJ1-2; 7 bases match TRBD1. The sample here was peripheral blood, taken on day 0 of MenACWY control vaccination. This receptor was taken from an adult in good health. The DNA for the CDR3 is TGTGCCAGCAGCCCAGGACAGGCGGTATCCCTTCTGGGCTACACCTTC. Amino acids: CASSPGQAVSLLGYTF.